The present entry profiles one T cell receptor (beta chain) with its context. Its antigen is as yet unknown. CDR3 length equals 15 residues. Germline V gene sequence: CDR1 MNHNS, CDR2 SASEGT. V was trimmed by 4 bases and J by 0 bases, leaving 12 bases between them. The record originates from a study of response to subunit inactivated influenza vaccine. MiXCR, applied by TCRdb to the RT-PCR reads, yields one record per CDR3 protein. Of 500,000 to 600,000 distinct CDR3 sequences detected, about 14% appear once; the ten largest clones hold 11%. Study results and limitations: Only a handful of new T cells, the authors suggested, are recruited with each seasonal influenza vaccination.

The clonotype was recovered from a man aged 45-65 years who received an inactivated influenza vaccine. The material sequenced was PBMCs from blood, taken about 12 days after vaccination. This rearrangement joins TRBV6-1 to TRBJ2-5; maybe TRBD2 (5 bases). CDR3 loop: CASSGEIWDQETQYF. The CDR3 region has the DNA TGTGCCAGCAGTGGGGAGATATGGGACCAAGAGACCCAGTACTTC.